One sample yielded the 8 T cell receptor beta chains listed below, sequenced in a study of T cells in Graves' hyperthyroidism and ophthalmopathy. RNA transcripts were the template for amplifying TCR beta CDR3 regions. The TCR CDR3 was amplified in a first-round RT-PCR using the HTBI primer set. TCRdb re-derived calls from the multiplex PCR reads in MiXCR, one entry per CDR3 protein. The repertoire holds 300,000 to 500,000 distinct CDR3 sequences, with under 15% as singletons. Sequencing was performed on blood. The origin of the receptors is a woman younger than 45 with Graves' hyperthyroidism.

At least ten counts were recorded for this clonotype. The chain has TRBV20-1 and TRBJ2-4; 7 nucleotides match TRBD2. The CDR3 extends over 10 amino acids. The germline V gene has CDR1 DFQATT and CDR2 SNEGSKA (reference sequence). Trimming took 5 bases from V and 8 from J; bases not matched to a gene: 0. CDR3 nucleotide sequence: TGCAGTGCTGGGAGGGACATTCAGTACTTC. It translates to CSAGRDIQYF.

This clonotype was detected a few times. The chain's CDR3 is CASSFDPGGEGTNTQYF. The CDR3 nucleotides read TGCGCCAGCAGCTTTGACCCAGGGGGCGAGGGGACAAATACGCAGTATTTT. V and J are TRBV5-1 and TRBJ2-3; TRBD1 matches 8 bases. Losses at the gene ends were 2 bases for V and 7 bases for J; bases not matched to a gene: 15. The CDR3 runs to 17 residues. In germline, CDR1 is SGHRS, CDR2 YFSETQ.

This clonotype was recorded at least ten times. V usage is TRBV13 and J usage is TRBJ2-3, with 16 bases fitting TRBD2. This CDR3 has 18 amino acids. The germline CDR1 and CDR2 sequences are PRHDT and FYEKMQ (reference sequence). Losses at the gene ends were 2 bases for V and 5 bases for J; bases not matched to a gene: 7. CDR3 loop: CASSLKGTSGRAVDTQYF. The CDR3 DNA reads as TGTGCCAGCAGCTTAAAGGGGACTAGCGGGAGGGCCGTAGATACGCAGTATTTT.

The chain couples TRBV10-1 to TRBJ1-2, with unresolved D. This CDR3 has 10 residues. Germline V lookup: CDR1 WNHNN, CDR2 SYGVQD (reference sequence). The CDR3 bases are TGCGTAGAGCAGTACTATGGCTACACCTTC. It yields the protein CVEQYYGYTF.

This clonotype has just a few counts. The V gene is TRBV5-8, the J gene TRBJ1-3; D is possibly TRBD1 (6 bases). There are 14 residues in the CDR3. Trimming pared 5 bases from V and 0 bases from J, leaving 9 bases between. Per the germline V gene, CDR1 is SGHTS and CDR2 is YDEGEE. CDR3 in DNA: TGTGCCAGCAGTAGGGGGACCTCTGGAAACACCATATATTTT. This codes for CASSRGTSGNTIYF.

This clonotype was found many times. This rearrangement joins TRBV28 to TRBJ2-1, with TRBD1 matching over 10 bases. There are 16 residues in the CDR3. The germline CDR1 and CDR2 sequences are MDHEN and SYDVKM. V lost 3 bases, J lost 13 bases, and 15 bases stayed unmatched. As DNA, the CDR3 is TGTGCCAGCAGTTTGGTTCCCGGGACAGGGGAACCCCGACAGTTCTTC. This sequence encodes CASSLVPGTGEPRQFF.

This clonotype has more than one count but fewer than ten. The V and J genes are TRBV2 and TRBJ2-5, with a possible D match to TRBD2 (6 bases). The V gene lost 1 base and the J gene lost 5 bases, with 8 bases spanning the gap. Germline V gives CDR1 SNHLY, CDR2 FYNNEI. This CDR3 is built from 13 residues. CDR3 residues: CASSEDGGETQYF. CDR3 DNA: TGTGCCAGCAGTGAAGATGGGGGGGAGACCCAGTACTTC.

This clonotype showed up just a few times. The J gene is TRBJ1-6, the V gene TRBV28; no clear D. CDR1 MDHEN and CDR2 SYDVKM come from the germline V gene. CDR3 length: 14 amino acids. V dropped 4 bases and J dropped 7 bases, with 11 bases sitting between them. The CDR3 coding sequence is TGTGCCAGCAGTTCCCAGAGCTACAATTCACCCCTCCACTTT. Translation: CASSSQSYNSPLHF.